This T cell receptor beta chain derives from a study of regulatory T cells in long-lasting Graves disease. Study-wide points: With 2,500 to 3,500 shared public clonotypes, persistent patients exceeded new patients, who shared about a thousand. Study was limited to peripheral blood, excluding thyroid tissue.

This sample's time point: persistent/refractory GD, antithyroid drugs over 5 years with positive TRAb. Preparation of the TCR library used RNA extracted from PBMCs. EDTA tubes received nine milliliters of drawn peripheral blood. Concerning this clonotype itself: Its matching antigen is unknown.

Trimming removed 6 bases at V and 5 bases at J, with 18 bases between. The CDR3 extends over 14 amino acids. Looked up from germline, CDR1 is SGHNT and CDR2 is YYREEE (reference sequence). Building of the TCR beta libraries involved iRepertoire HTBI primers and Arm-PCR of CDR3 regions. In TCRdb, the multiplex PCR reads were re-called with MiXCR into one record per CDR3 protein. The sample records 600,000 to 800,000 distinct CDR3 sequences, about 32% being singletons. The receptor comes from a female donor with Graves disease. The specimen comprised peripheral blood mononuclear cells (PBMCs), sampled when the disease was refractory, from a patient treated with antithyroid drugs. The J gene is TRBJ2-7, the V gene TRBV5-4; D gene ambiguous. The CDR3 loop reads CASMRDPFSDEQYF. In DNA, the CDR3 is TGTGCCAGCATGAGAGACCCATTTTCGGACGAGCAGTACTTC.